This TCR beta chain was obtained from a study of blood T cell repertoires in COVID-19. Germline V gene sequence: CDR1 MRHNA, CDR2 SNTAGT. The J segment lost 4 bases and the V segment lost 7 bases, leaving 4 bases of the junction unmatched. The CDR3 loop spans 14 amino acids. The authors' processing: Reference gene primer amplification in the assay estimated nucleated cell counts. Some clones are missing from TCRdb's copy, which holds only in-frame ones; the method was immunoSEQ multiplex PCR. Clone size and the V and J calls come from that table; the DNA yielded D and trimming. The sample carries some 240,000 clones, approximately 89% recorded once.

This TCR was recovered from a woman between 40 and 50 years old who had recovered from COVID-19. Sequenced material: peripheral blood. The V call is TRBV6-4, the J call TRBJ2-2; 9 bases agree with TRBD1. The CDR3 loop is CASNRGPGTGELFF. CDR3 coding DNA: TGTGCCAGCAACAGGGGGCCGGGCACCGGGGAGCTGTTTTTT.